The 17 T cell receptor beta chains reported below all come from one sample, sequenced in a study of beta chain features in type 1 diabetes. The authors reverse transcribed all of the isolated RNA, so sequencing captured expressed TCRB transcripts. Sequencing used immunoSEQ multiplex PCR; TCRdb keeps in-frame clones, though not all of them. This repertoire shows roughly 310,000 clones, approximately 10% found once; its top ten account for around 0.015%. Specimen: naive CD4+ T cells from blood. Source of these receptors: a woman aged 25-40 years in good health.

This clone has only a few counts. This chain links TRBV11-3 with TRBJ1-1; D not certain. In germline, CDR1 is SGHNT, CDR2 YENEEA. V lost 5 bases to trimming and J lost 5 bases, with 15 bases between them. The CDR3 runs 14 residues. For the CDR3, the DNA is TGTGCCAGCAGCGCGTCGCCGGCGCGGACTGAAGCTTTCTTT. Protein sequence: CASSASPARTEAFF.

The chain links TRBV7-2 to TRBJ2-1; 10 nucleotides match TRBD2. J was trimmed by 12 bases and V by 5 bases; bases with no gene match: 19. This CDR3 contains 17 residues. Germline CDR1 and CDR2: SGHTA and FQGNSA. CDR3 loop: CASSERASTSGAWGQFF. CDR3 sequence (DNA): TGTGCCAGCAGCGAGAGGGCGAGTACTAGCGGGGCTTGGGGGCAGTTCTTC. The full variable domain, in which reference TRBV7-2 and TRBJ2-1 provide the parts outside the CDR3, is GAGVSQSPSNKVTEKGKDVELRCDPISGHTALYWYRQSLGQGLEFLIYFQGNSAPDKSGLPSDRFSAERTGGSVSTLTIQRTQQEDSAVYLCASSERASTSGAWGQFFGPGTRLTVL.

The V call is TRBV14, the J call TRBJ1-2; 8 nucleotides agree with TRBD1. Trimming cost V 4 bases and J 4 bases; bases outside gene matches: 5. This CDR3 has 14 residues. Germline V gives CDR1 SGHDN, CDR2 FVKESK. The CDR3, as DNA: TGTGCCAGCAGCCCCCGGACAGGGACCTATGGCTACACCTTC. Translating it yields CASSPRTGTYGYTF. The full variable domain, completed using reference TRBV14 and TRBJ1-2, is EAGVTQFPSHSVIEKGQTVTLRCDPISGHDNLYWYRRVMGKEIKFLLHFVKESKQDESGMPNNRFLAERTGGTYSTLKVQPAELEDSGVYFCASSPRTGTYGYTFGSGTRLTVV.

V is TRBV28 and J is TRBJ2-2; D remains unclear. Germline values: CDR1 MDHEN, CDR2 SYDVKM. V lost 3 bases, J lost 2 bases, and 7 bases lay in between. This CDR3 comprises 14 residues. The CDR3 nucleotides are TGTGCCAGCAGTTTCGCGAGTAACACCGGGGAGCTGTTTTTT. Protein: CASSFASNTGELFF.

A few counts support this clone. Written as DNA, the CDR3 is TGCAGCGTTGAAGAACGTCTCTCTCCCAACGAGCAGTACTTC. Its translation is CSVEERLSPNEQYF. The chain links TRBV29-1 to TRBJ2-5; D is ambiguous. The DNA end is a closer match to TRBJ2-7, so the J assignment may be wrong. The CDR3 runs 14 residues. Looked up from germline, CDR1 is SQVTM and CDR2 is ANQGSEA.

This sequence joins TRBV4-3 and TRBJ1-1, with 9 bases aligning to TRBD1. Unmatched junction bases numbered 3, after V lost 0 bases and J lost 1 base. This CDR3 is 16 amino acids long. The germline V gene has CDR1 LGHNA and CDR2 YSLEER. This chain's CDR3 is CASSQDWDRANTEAFF. CDR3 sequence (DNA): TGCGCCAGCAGCCAAGATTGGGACAGGGCGAACACTGAAGCTTTCTTT.

This clone was detected only a few times. The chain combines TRBV4-3 with TRBJ1-2; a possible D gene is TRBD1 (6 bases). Looked up from germline, CDR1 is LGHNA and CDR2 is YSLEER. Trimming removed 0 bases at V and 2 bases at J, with 13 bases between. CDR3 length: 16 amino acids. As DNA, the CDR3 is TGCGCCAGCAGCCAAGATCGGGGGGGGACAAACTATGGCTACACCTTC. Translating it yields CASSQDRGGTNYGYTF.

This clone occurred a few times. The V gene is TRBV2, the J gene TRBJ2-3; D gene uncertain. CDR3 length: 14 amino acids. CDR1 and CDR2 (germline): SNHLY, FYNNEI. With 7 bases removed from V and 0 bases from J, the gap between germline ends came to 11 bases. The CDR3 spells CASKARPSTDTQYF. In DNA, the CDR3 is TGTGCCAGCAAAGCTAGACCTAGCACAGATACGCAGTATTTT.

The chain couples TRBV11-2 to TRBJ2-5; D is unclear. In germline, CDR1 is SGHAT, CDR2 FQNNGV. The CDR3 consists of 13 residues. Between the trimmed V and J ends, which lost 1 base and 3 bases, there was a span of 6 bases. CDR3: CASSLGGEETQYF. CDR3 coding DNA: TGTGCCAGCAGCTTAGGTGGAGAAGAGACCCAGTACTTC.

There are a few counts of this clone. This rearrangement joins TRBV28 to TRBJ2-6; possibly TRBD1 for D (5 bases). The CDR3 runs to 14 residues. Trimming left V 6 bases short and J 0 bases short, with 6 bases between. Looked up from germline, CDR1 is MDHEN and CDR2 is SYDVKM. The CDR3 reads CASRRGSGANVLTF. CDR3 DNA sequence: TGTGCCAGCAGAAGGGGCTCTGGGGCCAACGTCCTGACTTTC.

The gene calls are TRBV5-1 and TRBJ2-7; TRBD1 matches 7 bases. Germline values: CDR1 SGHRS, CDR2 YFSETQ. The CDR3 is 14 amino acids. The V gene end was trimmed by 0 bases and the J gene end by 6 bases; junction bases not matched to a gene: 6. The CDR3 reads CASSLAQGTGEQYF. The DNA of the CDR3 is TGCGCCAGCAGCTTGGCACAGGGGACGGGCGAGCAGTACTTC.

The V call is TRBV28, the J call TRBJ2-5; weak D call: TRBD2 (6 bases). The CDR3 spans 13 residues. CDR1 and CDR2 (germline): MDHEN, SYDVKM. Trimming shortened V by 3 bases and J by 6 bases, and 11 bases separated the two germline ends. The CDR3 DNA reads TGTGCCAGCAGTTTGCGGGCGGGGAAGACCCAGTACTTC. Translated, it gives CASSLRAGKTQYF. Looking up the rest from reference TRBV28 and TRBJ2-5 gives the full variable domain: DVKVTQSSRYLVKRTGEKVFLECVQDMDHENMFWYRQDPGLGLRLIYFSYDVKMKEKGDIPEGYSVSREKKERFSLILESASTNQTSMYLCASSLRAGKTQYFGPGTRLLVL.

This clone has a handful of counts. The chain combines TRBV30 with TRBJ1-2; TRBD1 aligns across 8 bases. Trimming removed 4 bases from V and 6 bases from J; junction bases left unmatched: 10. Germline loops: CDR1 GTSNPN, CDR2 SVGIG (reference sequence). The CDR3 spans 14 residues. DNA of the CDR3: TGTGCCTGGAAGAGACAGGGGATAGATGATGGCTACACCTTC. Its protein product is CAWKRQGIDDGYTF. Supplemented by reference TRBV30 and TRBJ1-2, the full variable domain reads SQTIHQWPATLVQPVGSPLSLECTVEGTSNPNLYWYRQAAGRGLQLLFYSVGIGQISSEVPQNLSASRPQDRQFILSSKKLLLSDSGFYLCAWKRQGIDDGYTFGSGTRLTVV.

The chain is built from TRBV9 and TRBJ1-1; D not resolved. The CDR3 is 14 amino acids. Looked up from germline, CDR1 is SGDLS and CDR2 is YYNGEE. Trimming stripped 5 bases from V and 1 base from J, with 12 bases between. For the CDR3, the DNA is TGTGCCAGCAGAGATTTGATGAGGAACACTGAAGCTTTCTTT. Translation gives CASRDLMRNTEAFF.

This clone was counted only a few times. V usage is TRBV15 and J usage is TRBJ2-1; 7 bases agree with TRBD2. V gave up 5 bases and J gave up 6 bases; unmatched junction bases: 10. The CDR3 runs to 15 residues. Germline-derived CDR1 and CDR2 are LNHNV and YYDKDF (reference sequence). The CDR3 sequence is CATSSRASGTNEQFF. CDR3 bases: TGTGCCACCAGCTCTAGGGCTAGCGGTACCAATGAGCAGTTCTTC.

DNA for the CDR3: TGTGCCAGCAGCCCCAGATACAATGAGCAGTTCTTC. This translates into CASSPRYNEQFF. The chain links TRBV7-2 to TRBJ2-1; D uncertain. This CDR3 region has 12 residues. Trimming pared 5 bases from V and 4 bases from J, leaving 6 bases between. Germline CDR1 SGHTA, CDR2 FQGNSA.

The chain employs TRBV19 and TRBJ2-7; 7 nucleotides align to TRBD1. V lost 5 bases, J lost 0 bases, and 7 bases stayed unmatched. The CDR3 runs to 15 residues. CDR1 LNHDA and CDR2 SQIVND come from the germline V gene (reference sequence). CDR3 in amino acids: CASSSRQGLSYEQYF. DNA of the CDR3: TGTGCCAGTAGTTCCAGACAGGGCCTCTCCTACGAGCAGTACTTC. The entire variable domain, with the rest obtained from reference TRBV19 and TRBJ2-7, is as follows: DGGITQSPKYLFRKEGQNVTLSCEQNLNHDAMYWYRQDPGQGLRLIYYSQIVNDFQKGDIAEGYSVSREKKESFPLTVTSAQKNPTAFYLCASSSRQGLSYEQYFGPGTRLTVT.